This TCR beta chain was recorded in a study of blood T cell repertoires in COVID-19. Study summary: T cells, B-cell-depleted T cells, or PBMCs supplied cDNA or gDNA.

In the original processing: Amplifying reference gene primers gave estimates of nucleated cell counts. Clones were sequenced by immunoSEQ multiplex PCR, and TCRdb holds only the in-frame ones, with some missing. V and J calls and clone size come straight from that table; D and trimming were deduced from the DNA. The sample lists about 55,000 clones, less than 90% occurring once. The CDR3 covers 15 residues. Germline-derived CDR1 and CDR2 are MRHNA and SNTAGT. V shed 6 bases, J shed 7 bases, and the junction held 8 bases outside the gene matches. The chain carries TRBV6-4 and TRBJ1-6; TRBD1 agrees at 8 bases. This TCR was recovered from a woman aged 60-75 years with acute or convalescent COVID-19. What was sequenced was peripheral blood. The CDR3 DNA sequence: TGTGCCAGCAGCCCCGGGACAGGTCGGAATTCACCCCTCCACTTT. It yields the protein CASSPGTGRNSPLHF.